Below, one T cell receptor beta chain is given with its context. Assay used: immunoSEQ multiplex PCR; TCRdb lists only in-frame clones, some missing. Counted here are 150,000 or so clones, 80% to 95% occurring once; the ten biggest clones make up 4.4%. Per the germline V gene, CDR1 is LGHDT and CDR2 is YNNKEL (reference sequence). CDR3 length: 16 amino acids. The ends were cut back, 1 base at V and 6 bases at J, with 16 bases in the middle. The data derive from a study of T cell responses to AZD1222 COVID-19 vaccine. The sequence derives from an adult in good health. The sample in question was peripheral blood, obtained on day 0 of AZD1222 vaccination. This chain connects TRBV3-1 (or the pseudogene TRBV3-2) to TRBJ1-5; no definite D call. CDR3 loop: CASSQGRAALGQPQHF. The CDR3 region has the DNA TGTGCCAGCAGCCAAGGGAGGGCGGCCTTAGGTCAGCCCCAGCATTTT.